These 30 T cell receptor beta chains came from one sample sequenced in a study of identifying expanded T cells in peripheral blood. TCRdb's copy holds only in-frame clones and misses some; the assay was immunoSEQ multiplex PCR. The sample includes approximately 58,000 clones, approximately 89% of them seen just once. Specimen: blood. Every receptor here comes from a person between 18 and 75 years old in good health.

The chain links TRBV2 to TRBJ2-7; no clear D. Germline-derived CDR1 and CDR2 are SNHLY and FYNNEI. CDR3 length equals 15 residues. Trimming cost V 1 base and J 0 bases, with 10 bases left between them. This chain's CDR3 is CASSEGRGISYEQYF. The CDR3 nucleotides read TGTGCCAGCAGTGAAGGCCGAGGAATCTCCTACGAGCAGTACTTC.

This chain uses TRBV7-9 with TRBJ2-7, with D hard to call. The V end was cut by 2 bases, the J end by 5 bases, with 10 bases between. CDR1 is SEHNR, CDR2 FQNEAQ, per germline (reference sequence). The CDR3 loop spans 13 amino acids. The CDR3 nucleotides read TGTGCCAGCAGCTTATCACGGAGTAACGAGCAGTACTTC. It is translated as CASSLSRSNEQYF.

V gene TRBV12-5 combines with J gene TRBJ2-5; no clear D gene. Trimming took 4 bases from V and 4 from J, leaving 13 bases between them. CDR1 and CDR2 from the germline V gene are LGHNT and FRNRAP. This CDR3 comprises 14 residues. The CDR3 region has the DNA TGTGCTAGTGGTTCCAATAATGGTGGAGAGACCCAGTACTTC. This translates into CASGSNNGGETQYF.

The CDR3 DNA reads TGTGCCAGCAGTGAACTCCCTGGACGGTCCTACGAGCAGTACTTC. Translation gives CASSELPGRSYEQYF. The rearrangement joins TRBV6-1 to TRBJ2-7; D is unclear. Germline CDR1 reads MNHNS; CDR2 reads SASEGT. The CDR3 is made up of 15 amino acids. V lost 2 bases and J lost 1, with 12 bases in between.

The V gene is TRBV2, the J gene TRBJ2-1; D gene uncertain. This CDR3 is 14 amino acids long. V shed 3 bases and J shed 0 bases, with 6 bases lying between them. CDR1 is SNHLY and CDR2 is FYNNEI in the germline V gene. In DNA, the CDR3 is TGTGCCAGCAGTGAGGAGCGCTCCTACAATGAGCAGTTCTTC. This sequence encodes CASSEERSYNEQFF.

V usage is TRBV5-6 and J usage is TRBJ1-1; D may be TRBD1 (5 bases). This CDR3 spans 13 amino acids. The V gene's germline CDR1 is SGHDT and CDR2 YYEEEE. The V and J ends lost 4 bases and 2 bases respectively, with 9 bases between them. CDR3 amino acids: CASSPDSNTEAFF. The CDR3 region has the DNA TGTGCCAGCAGCCCCGACAGTAACACTGAAGCTTTCTTT.

V usage is TRBV9 and J usage is TRBJ2-1; D unclear. Germline CDR1 reads SGDLS; CDR2 reads YYNGEE. The length of the CDR3 is 14 residues. Trimming took off 0 bases at V and 3 bases at J, with 7 bases between the two ends. The CDR3 coding sequence is TGTGCCAGCAGCGTAGGAGCCGGCTACAATGAGCAGTTCTTC. Encoded protein: CASSVGAGYNEQFF.

The chain uses TRBV6-6 and TRBJ2-1; D is possibly TRBD2 (7 bases). Trimming removed 7 bases at V and 4 bases at J, with 14 bases between. Germline V gives CDR1 MNHNY, CDR2 SVGAGI (reference sequence). This CDR3 region has 14 residues. In nucleotides, the CDR3 is TGTGCCAGCATAGAGGGGGGGGTATACAATGAGCAGTTCTTC. Translated, it gives CASIEGGVYNEQFF.

The DNA for the CDR3 is TGTGCCAGCAAACTACAGGGGGCCAGCGAGACCCAGTACTTC. Amino acid sequence: CASKLQGASETQYF. V gene TRBV2 combines with J gene TRBJ2-5; 9 nucleotides align to TRBD1. V was clipped by 7 bases and J by 5 bases; unmatched bases: 8. The germline gives CDR1 SNHLY, CDR2 FYNNEI. CDR3 size: 14 residues.

V is TRBV27 and J is TRBJ2-7; D might be TRBD1 or TRBD2, each matching 6 bases. The CDR3 contains 14 residues. The ends were cut back, 5 bases at V and 3 bases at J, with 14 bases in the middle. Germline CDR1 and CDR2: MNHEY and SMNVEV (reference sequence). This chain's CDR3 is CASSTRGQDYEQYF. The CDR3 nucleotides read TGTGCCAGCAGTACCCGGGGGCAGGACTACGAGCAGTACTTC.

The chain has TRBV6-5 and TRBJ2-1, with 7 bases aligning to TRBD1. This CDR3 comprises 15 residues. Trimming cost V 7 bases and J 0 bases; bases outside gene matches: 6. Germline V CDR1 and CDR2: MNHEY, SVGAGI. Written as DNA, the CDR3 is TGTGCCAGCAAGAGGACAGGTAGCTCCTACAATGAGCAGTTCTTC. The encoded protein is CASKRTGSSYNEQFF.

In this sample, this clone turned up once. J is TRBJ2-4 and V is TRBV7-2; 7 bases align to TRBD2. CDR1 SGHTA and CDR2 FQGNSA come from the germline V gene. There are 14 residues in the CDR3. V was pared by 3 bases and J by 7 bases, with 6 bases of the junction left unmatched. CDR3 region: CASSLAGAGNIQYF. The CDR3 region has the DNA TGTGCCAGCAGCTTGGCGGGAGCAGGGAACATTCAGTACTTC. Combining the CDR3 with reference TRBV7-2 and TRBJ2-4 gives the whole variable domain GAGVSQSPSNKVTEKGKDVELRCDPISGHTALYWYRQSLGQGLEFLIYFQGNSAPDKSGLPSDRFSAERTGGSVSTLTIQRTQQEDSAVYLCASSLAGAGNIQYFGAGTRLSVL.

The count of this clone is one. This chain connects TRBV11-3 to TRBJ2-5, with TRBD2 matching 12 bases. Losses at the gene ends were 5 bases for V and 10 bases for J; bases not matched to a gene: 8. The CDR3 sequence is 14 residues long. CDR1 and CDR2 (germline): SGHNT, YENEEA. The CDR3 region is CASSPGTSGSHQYF. For the CDR3, the DNA is TGTGCCAGCAGCCCCGGGACTAGCGGGTCGCACCAGTACTTC. Using reference TRBV11-3 and TRBJ2-5 for the parts outside the CDR3, the full variable domain is EAGVVQSPRYKIIEKKQPVAFWCNPISGHNTLYWYLQNLGQGPELLIRYENEEAVDDSQLPKDRFSAERLKGVDSTLKIQPAELGDSAVYLCASSPGTSGSHQYFGPGTRLLVL.

In DNA, the CDR3 is TGCGCCAGCAGTCAAATCGTCCAGCGGGACCGCGGCTACGAGCAGTACTTC. Encoded protein: CASSQIVQRDRGYEQYF. This chain uses TRBV23-1 with TRBJ2-7; TRBD2 aligns across 7 bases. TRBV23-1 is an ORF for which the function is uncertain. The CDR3 consists of 17 residues. Trimming at V came to 2 bases and at J to 3 bases, leaving 13 bases not matched to a gene.

This chain links TRBV6-1 with TRBJ2-7; no clear D gene. The V end was cut by 8 bases, the J end by 2 bases, with 4 bases between. Per the germline V gene, CDR1 is MNHNS and CDR2 is SASEGT. CDR3 length equals 10 residues. The CDR3 region has the DNA TGTGCCAGCTCCGCCTACGAGCAGTACTTC. The encoded protein is CASSAYEQYF.

The table lists this clone with a count of one. This specimen includes other DNA sequences encoding the same CDR3. CDR3 in DNA: TGCGCCAGCAGCTTGGGCGTGAGGACAGGCTTAGGTATGTATGAGCAGTACTTC. Amino acid sequence: CASSLGVRTGLGMYEQYF. J is TRBJ2-7 and V is TRBV5-1, with 7 bases lining up with TRBD1. Germline-derived CDR1 and CDR2 are SGHRS and YFSETQ. The CDR3 extends over 18 amino acids. With V trimmed by 0 bases and J by 7 bases, 19 bases remained unmatched.

This clone was detected once. The rearrangement joins TRBV7-3 to TRBJ2-3; possible D gene TRBD2, 5 bases. Germline lookup yields CDR1 SGHTA and CDR2 FQGTGA. The CDR3 runs 15 residues. V lost 5 bases to trimming and J lost 2 bases, with 14 bases between them. CDR3 nucleotides: TGTGCCAGCAGCCCTGCCGGACTCATCACAGATACGCAGTATTTT. Translating it yields CASSPAGLITDTQYF.

V gene TRBV2 combines with J gene TRBJ2-7; the D is unclear. CDR1 and CDR2 from the germline V gene are SNHLY and FYNNEI. Trimming cost V 3 bases and J 0 bases, with 9 bases left between them. This CDR3 is 14 amino acids long. CDR3 protein: CASSDRRISYEQYF. As DNA, the CDR3 is TGTGCCAGCAGTGACAGGAGAATCTCCTACGAGCAGTACTTC.

The J gene is TRBJ1-5, the V gene TRBV19; D possibly corresponds to TRBD1 (6 bases). Germline loops: CDR1 LNHDA, CDR2 SQIVND (reference sequence). Trimming removed 6 bases at V and 0 bases at J, with 24 bases between. CDR3 length: 19 amino acids. The CDR3 here is CASRLEGGAITYSNQPQHF. CDR3 DNA sequence: TGTGCCAGTAGACTGGAGGGGGGGGCTATTACTTATAGCAATCAGCCCCAGCATTTT.

The rearrangement links TRBV6-1 to TRBJ1-2; the D gene is possibly TRBD1 (6 bases). The V gene's germline CDR1 is MNHNS and CDR2 SASEGT. The CDR3 is 13 amino acids. Trimming pared 4 bases from V and 3 bases from J, leaving 9 bases between. CDR3 in DNA: TGTGCCAGCAGTGTCAACAGGGACTATGGCTACACCTTC. It codes for CASSVNRDYGYTF.

For the CDR3, the DNA is TGCGCCAGCAGCCAATATATTTCGGCTTACAATGAGCAGTTCTTC. This encodes CASSQYISAYNEQFF. The chain recombines TRBV4-3 with TRBJ2-1; D is unresolved. The CDR3 contains 15 residues. Per germline, CDR1 LGHNA and CDR2 YSLEER. The V end lost 2 bases, the J end lost 4 bases, and 12 bases lay between the germline ends.

The rearrangement links TRBV15 to TRBJ2-3; a weak D match, TRBD1 (5 bases). V shed 0 bases and J shed 6 bases, with 13 bases lying between them. CDR1 LNHNV and CDR2 YYDKDF come from the germline V gene (reference sequence). This CDR3 spans 15 amino acids. CDR3 DNA: TGTGCCACCAGCAGAGAAAACAGGCAGTGGGATACGCAGTATTTT. It is translated as CATSRENRQWDTQYF. Full variable domain (outside the CDR3, taken from reference TRBV15 and TRBJ2-3): DAMVIQNPRYQVTQFGKPVTLSCSQTLNHNVMYWYQQKSSQAPKLLFHYYDKDFNNEADTPDNFQSRRPNTSFCFLDIRSPGLGDTAMYLCATSRENRQWDTQYFGPGTRLTVL.

The gene calls are TRBV18 and TRBJ1-2; no reliable D call. The length of the CDR3 is 12 residues. V was pared by 4 bases and J by 5 bases, with 8 bases between. From germline, CDR1 is KGHSH and CDR2 LQKENI. Here the CDR3 DNA reads TGTGCCAGCTCACAGGGCCTGTATGGCTACACCTTC. Its protein product is CASSQGLYGYTF.

The rearrangement joins TRBV5-4 to TRBJ2-5; maybe TRBD2 (7 bases). CDR3 length: 16 amino acids. Between the trimmed V and J ends, which lost 4 bases and 1 base, there was a span of 17 bases. Germline V gene data show CDR1 as SGHNT and CDR2 as YYREEE (reference sequence). DNA for the CDR3: TGTGCCAGCAGCCGGGGGGCGCCTATTCTCCAAGAGACCCAGTACTTC. This gives the protein CASSRGAPILQETQYF.

In this sample, this clone turned up once. The genes are TRBV25-1 and TRBJ2-3, with 8 positions matching TRBD1. This CDR3 is built from 13 residues. Trimming cost V 6 bases and J 3 bases; bases outside gene matches: 2. Germline-derived CDR1 and CDR2 are MGHDK and SYGVNS. The CDR3 here is CASSDRGTDTQYF. In nucleotides, the CDR3 is TGTGCCAGCAGCGACAGGGGTACAGATACGCAGTATTTT.

The chain combines TRBV18 with TRBJ1-1; D is unresolved. Trimming took 2 bases from V and 5 from J, leaving 6 bases between them. Germline CDR1 is KGHSH and CDR2 is LQKENI. The CDR3 runs to 12 residues. The DNA of the CDR3 is TGTGCCAGCTCACCAACGGAAACTGAAGCTTTCTTT. Protein product: CASSPTETEAFF.

V is TRBV9 and J is TRBJ2-1; TRBD2 matches 7 bases. Germline loops: CDR1 SGDLS, CDR2 YYNGEE. V shed 3 bases, J shed 3 bases, and the junction held 3 bases outside the gene matches. The CDR3 covers 14 residues. DNA of the CDR3: TGTGCCAGCAGCGGCTCTAGCGGCTACAATGAGCAGTTCTTC. This codes for CASSGSSGYNEQFF.

This clone appeared a few times. V and J are TRBV2 and TRBJ1-2, with a possible D match to TRBD1 (6 bases). The length of the CDR3 is 14 residues. V lost 4 bases to trimming and J lost 4 bases, with 13 bases between them. Germline CDR1 SNHLY, CDR2 FYNNEI. CDR3 nucleotide sequence: TGTGCCAGCAGTGCACAGGGATTCGGCTATGGCTACACCTTC. This translates into CASSAQGFGYGYTF.

The V call is TRBV2, the J call TRBJ2-2; D is unresolved. This CDR3 comprises 13 residues. The germline gives CDR1 SNHLY, CDR2 FYNNEI. Trimming cost V 3 bases and J 2 bases, with 4 bases left between them. The CDR3 here is CASSEFNTGELFF. The CDR3 DNA reads TGTGCCAGCAGTGAGTTTAACACCGGGGAGCTGTTTTTT. Together with reference TRBV2 and TRBJ2-2, the CDR3 gives the full variable domain: EPEVTQTPSHQVTQMGQEVILRCVPISNHLYFYWYRQILGQKVEFLVSFYNNEISEKSEIFDDQFSVERPDGSNFTLKIRSTKLEDSAMYFCASSEFNTGELFFGEGSRLTVL.

This clone was seen a single time. The chain recombines TRBV5-4 with TRBJ2-5; D might be TRBD1 or TRBD2, each matching 5 bases. Trimming pared 3 bases from V and 2 bases from J, leaving 11 bases between. Germline V gives CDR1 SGHNT, CDR2 YYREEE (reference sequence). The CDR3 totals 14 residues. Here the CDR3 reads CASSSGAPQETQYF. The CDR3 DNA reads TGTGCCAGCAGCTCCGGGGCCCCACAAGAGACCCAGTACTTC.